Shown below are 32 T cell receptor beta chains from a single sample sequenced in a study of tumor and adjacent non-tumor tissue in lung cancer. A modified ARM-PCR protocol with three rounds of nested PCR amplified TCRbeta. TCRdb processed the multiplex PCR reads anew with MiXCR; each CDR3 protein has one entry. The sample yields 200,000 to 250,000 distinct CDR3 sequences, around 70% seen once. This sample's RNA came from whole unsorted tissue. Source material: lung tumor tissue. Source of these receptors: a man between 60 and 75 years old with non-small cell lung cancer.

As concerns this clonotype: The junction departs from the called germline gene at one end, perhaps through a read error. The J gene is TRBJ2-2, the V gene TRBV11-2, with 7 bases that match TRBD2. CDR1 SGHAT and CDR2 FQNNGV come from the germline V gene. The CDR3 is 17 amino acids. CDR3 amino acids: CDSSLASGGTNTGELFF. Written as DNA, the CDR3 is TGTGACAGCAGCTTAGCTAGCGGAGGGACGAACACCGGGGAGCTGTTTTTT.

The V gene is TRBV10-3, the J gene TRBJ1-6; TRBD1 is a possible D gene (6 bases). The CDR3 runs 14 residues. Germline CDR1 is ENHRY and CDR2 is SYGVKD. The V gene lost 9 bases and the J gene lost 7 bases, with 16 bases spanning the gap. CDR3 region: CAMAGTTRNSPLHF. The CDR3 DNA sequence: TGTGCCATGGCGGGGACAACGAGAAATTCACCCCTCCACTTT.

In regard to this clonotype: Sequence at one end of the junction differs from germline and may be a read error. The chain combines TRBV11-3 with TRBJ2-3, with D perhaps matching TRBD2 (7 bases). Germline-derived CDR1 and CDR2 are SGHNT and YENEEA. The CDR3 has 16 amino acids. For the CDR3, the DNA is TGTGCCAGCAGCTTAGTCTCCGGGGGGCGGACAGATACGGAGTATTTT. Residues: CASSLVSGGRTDTEYF.

A word on this clonotype: A much bigger clone sits one base away, suggesting this may be a read error. V gene TRBV20-1 combines with J gene TRBJ2-5; D not certain. The CDR3 is 11 residues long. In germline, CDR1 is DFQATT, CDR2 SNEGSKA (reference sequence). Here the CDR3 DNA reads TGCAATGCTAGAGATGTTGAGACCCAGTACTTC. It is translated as CNARDVETQYF.

The count of this clonotype is one. Given the absence of the conserved phenylalanine or tryptophan at the CDR3 end, a read error is likely. The chain uses TRBV20-1 and TRBJ1-5; tentative D call: TRBD1 (5 bases). Germline V gene data show CDR1 as DFQATT and CDR2 as SNEGSKA (reference sequence). This CDR3 region has 14 residues. The CDR3 is CSAREGRENQPQHL. The CDR3 coding sequence is TGCAGTGCTAGAGAGGGACGTGAGAATCAGCCACAGCATTTA.

The chain recombines TRBV13 with TRBJ1-6; a possible D gene is TRBD1 (5 bases). CDR1 is PRHDT, CDR2 FYEKMQ, per germline (reference sequence). The V gene lost 3 bases and the J gene lost 18 bases, with 21 bases spanning the gap. The CDR3 has 14 residues. This chain's CDR3 is CASSFRERNSAPHF. As DNA, the CDR3 is TGTGCCAGCAGCTTCAGGGAGCGTAATTCAGCCCCCCACTTT.

To note about this clonotype: The junction departs from the called germline gene at one end, perhaps through a read error. This chain joins TRBV11-2 and TRBJ2-1; D remains unclear. This CDR3 spans 13 amino acids. Germline V gene sequence: CDR1 SGHAT, CDR2 FQNNGV. DNA of the CDR3: TGTGCCTGCAGCTCCGCATACTACAATGAGCAGTTCTTC. It specifies CACSSAYYNEQFF. Full variable domain (remainder filled in from reference TRBV11-2 and TRBJ2-1): EAGVAQSPRYKIIEKRQSVAFWCNPISGHATLYWYQQILGQGPKLLIQFQNNGVVDDSQLPKDRFSAERLKGVDSTLKIQPAKLEDSAVYLCACSSAYYNEQFFGPGTRLTVL.

This chain connects TRBV11-2 to TRBJ2-1; D possibly corresponds to TRBD1 (5 bases). The germline V gene has CDR1 SGHAT and CDR2 FQNNGV. The CDR3 sequence is 16 residues long. Trimming took off 7 bases at V and 0 bases at J, with 16 bases between the two ends. The CDR3 DNA sequence: TGTGCCAGCAACCGCGGACAATTAAGCTCCTACAATGAGCAGTTCTTC. The encoded protein is CASNRGQLSSYNEQFF.

Of note for this clonotype: Given a much more abundant clone one base away, this may be a read error. The genes are TRBV6-1 and TRBJ1-1, with a possible D match to TRBD1 (5 bases). CDR1 and CDR2 (germline): MNHNS, SASEGT. The CDR3 has 14 amino acids. V lost 7 bases to trimming and J lost 0 bases, with 12 bases between them. The DNA for the CDR3 is TGTGCCAGCACCAGGGATGGGATGAACACTGAAGCTTTCTTT. It yields the protein CASTRDGMNTEAFF.

This clonotype was picked up one time. With a much larger clone just one base away, this may be a read error. V is TRBV28 and J is TRBJ2-7, with D perhaps TRBD1 (7 bases). The CDR3 sequence is 14 residues long. Germline CDR1 MDHEN, CDR2 SYDVKM. Trimming pared 7 bases from V and 4 bases from J, leaving 17 bases between. CDR3 DNA: TGTGCCAGCATTGCACAGGGGAGGCTTTACGAGCAGTACTTC. Amino acids: CASIAQGRLYEQYF.

To note about this clonotype: This may come from a read error, since a much larger clone is one base off. The chain couples TRBV20-1 to TRBJ1-1; D ambiguous. CDR3 length: 11 residues. The germline gives CDR1 DFQATT, CDR2 SNEGSKA (reference sequence). CDR3 amino acids: CSLGPGTEVFF. Written as DNA, the CDR3 is TGCAGTCTAGGGCCCGGCACTGAAGTTTTCTTT.

This clonotype appeared a few times. The chain is built from TRBV7-9 and TRBJ2-7; TRBD2 agrees at 8 bases. V dropped 7 bases and J dropped 5; count of bases not matched to a gene: 10. There are 14 residues in the CDR3. Germline values: CDR1 SEHNR, CDR2 FQNEAQ (reference sequence). The CDR3: CASNRAGVIHEQYF. CDR3 in DNA: TGTGCCAGCAACAGAGCGGGAGTTATCCACGAGCAGTACTTC.

A word on this clonotype: The junction and the germline gene differ at one end; a read error may be behind it. The chain's CDR3 is CANSPSSQQPRVEQYF. The CDR3 DNA is TGTGCCAACAGCCCGAGCAGTCAACAGCCCCGGGTTGAGCAGTACTTC. The V and J genes are TRBV7-9 and TRBJ2-7; D gene unclear. Germline V gives CDR1 SEHNR, CDR2 FQNEAQ (reference sequence). This CDR3 contains 16 residues. Supplemented by reference TRBV7-9 and TRBJ2-7, the full variable domain reads DTGVSQNPRHKITKRGQNVTFRCDPISEHNRLYWYRQTLGQGPEFLTYFQNEAQLEKSRLLSDRFSAERPKGSFSTLEIQRTEQGDSAMYLCANSPSSQQPRVEQYFGPGTRLTVT.

The rearrangement uses TRBV20-1 and TRBJ2-7, with a weak D call TRBD1 (6 bases). V lost 6 bases, J lost 9 bases, and 18 bases lay in between. Germline assignment: CDR1 DFQATT and CDR2 SNEGSKA (reference sequence). This CDR3 is built from 12 residues. The CDR3 loop reads CSAELTGLWQYF. For the CDR3, the DNA is TGCAGTGCGGAACTTACAGGGCTGTGGCAGTACTTC.

Comment on this clonotype: One end of the junction does not line up with germline, which may come from a read error. The rearrangement links TRBV11-2 to TRBJ2-4, with 7 positions matching TRBD1. Germline values: CDR1 SGHAT, CDR2 FQNNGV. This CDR3 is 17 amino acids long. CDR3 coding DNA: TGTGTCAGCAGCCCGAAGACAGGGATAATATCCAAAAACATTCAGTACTTC. It is translated as CVSSPKTGIISKNIQYF.

Notes on this clonotype: This clone may be a read error of a much larger clone one base away. The chain is built from TRBV4-2 and TRBJ2-2; tentatively, D is TRBD1 or TRBD2 (5 bases each). Germline V gives CDR1 LGHNA, CDR2 YNFKEQ. The length of the CDR3 is 15 residues. Trimming cost V 5 bases and J 7 bases, with 17 bases left between them. CDR3 coding DNA: TGTGCCAGCAGCATCGAGGGGCCCCGCCTCGGGGAGCTGTTTTTT. It is translated as CASSIEGPRLGELFF.

About this clonotype: The junction departs from germline at one end; a sequencing error may be responsible. V gene TRBV11-2 combines with J gene TRBJ2-1; 8 bases are a match to TRBD2. The V gene's germline CDR1 is SGHAT and CDR2 FQNNGV. This CDR3 has 17 residues. This chain's CDR3 is CASSQIHIAGRYNKQFF. The CDR3 nucleotides read TGTGCCAGCAGCCAGATTCACATAGCGGGGAGATACAATAAGCAGTTCTTC.

As to this clonotype: This sequence may be a read error, since a much larger clone differs from it by one base. The chain combines TRBV12-3 or TRBV12-4 with TRBJ1-3; no definite D call. The CDR3 is made up of 13 amino acids. Here the CDR3 DNA reads TGTACCAGCAGCTTGGTATCGAAAAACACCATATATTTT. The encoded protein is CTSSLVSKNTIYF.

Note on this clonotype: A much larger clone differs by one base, so this may be a read error. The chain uses TRBV20-1 and TRBJ1-2; 7 bases fit TRBD1. Trimming cost V 3 bases and J 8 bases; bases outside gene matches: 6. The CDR3 loop spans 12 amino acids. The germline V gene has CDR1 DFQATT and CDR2 SNEGSKA (reference sequence). The DNA of the CDR3 is TGCAGTGCTAGCGACAGGGTAGAAGGCTACACCTTC. Translated, it gives CSASDRVEGYTF.

The rearrangement joins TRBV28 to TRBJ2-7; 7 positions agree with TRBD1. Germline assignment: CDR1 MDHEN and CDR2 SYDVKM. Unmatched junction bases numbered 14, after V lost 5 bases and J lost 1 base. CDR3 length: 17 residues. DNA of the CDR3: TGTGCCAGCAGTATCAGGTCGGACAGGTTCCCTTCCTACGAGCAGTACTTC. Translated, it gives CASSIRSDRFPSYEQYF. The full variable domain, its missing parts supplied by reference TRBV28 and TRBJ2-7, is DVKVTQSSRYLVKRTGEKVFLECVQDMDHENMFWYRQDPGLGLRLIYFSYDVKMKEKGDIPEGYSVSREKKERFSLILESASTNQTSMYLCASSIRSDRFPSYEQYFGPGTRLTVT.

As for this clonotype: The junction differs from germline at one of its ends, possibly a read error. The chain joins TRBV4-2 to TRBJ1-1; 7 bases map to TRBD1. This CDR3 has 13 amino acids. The V gene's germline CDR1 is LGHNA and CDR2 YNFKEQ. The CDR3 DNA sequence: TGTGCCAGCAGCCAAGAGGGGGACAGTGAAGTTTTCTTT. Residues: CASSQEGDSEVFF.

Remarks on this clonotype: A much larger clone lies one base from this, so it may be a read error. The chain joins TRBV12-3 or TRBV12-4 to TRBJ1-5; D gene uncertain. The CDR3 runs to 13 residues. CDR3 DNA: TGTGCCAGCAATTTAAAAGGAGAACAGCCCCAGCATTTT. Encoded protein: CASNLKGEQPQHF.

On this clonotype itself: A much larger clone lies a single base off, so this may be a read error. The chain recombines TRBV20-1 with TRBJ2-1; the match to TRBD2 covers 11 bases. Germline V CDR1 and CDR2: DFQATT, SNEGSKA (reference sequence). There are 14 residues in the CDR3. With V trimmed by 4 bases and J by 7 bases, 6 bases remained unmatched. The CDR3 coding sequence is TGCAGTGCTACGACGGTAGCGGGAGGGAATGAGCAGTTCTTC. This translates into CSATTVAGGNEQFF.

Worth noting for this clonotype: A much larger clone is a single base away; this may be a read error. The V and J genes are TRBV20-1 and TRBJ2-7; possible D gene TRBD2, 6 bases. Looked up from germline, CDR1 is DFQATT and CDR2 is SNEGSKA (reference sequence). CDR3 length: 12 amino acids. Trimming pared 7 bases from V and 2 bases from J, leaving 12 bases between. The CDR3 reads CSVSRGAYEQYF. The DNA of the CDR3 is TGCAGTGTTAGTCGCGGGGCCTACGAGCAGTACTTC.

This clonotype showed up many times. The rearrangement uses TRBV5-1 and TRBJ1-2; D not certain. The germline V and J ends were trimmed by 0 bases and 3 bases, with 9 bases remaining between them. The germline V gene encodes CDR1 SGHRS and CDR2 YFSETQ. The CDR3 length is 14 residues. The CDR3 sequence is CASSLVASDYGYTF. The CDR3 nucleotides read TGCGCCAGCAGCTTGGTCGCGTCTGACTATGGCTACACCTTC.

The chain has TRBV11-3 and TRBJ1-1; 8 nucleotides align to TRBD1. V was clipped by 7 bases and J by 11 bases; unmatched bases: 12. CDR3 size: 13 residues. Germline CDR1 and CDR2: SGHNT and YENEEA. The CDR3 DNA reads TGTGCCAGCAACTACGACAGGGGAAGCAGTGCTTTCTTT. This encodes CASNYDRGSSAFF.

This chain joins TRBV6-1 and TRBJ1-5; D is possibly TRBD1 (6 bases). This CDR3 is built from 14 residues. Trimming took 4 bases from V and 6 from J, leaving 13 bases between them. The V gene's germline CDR1 is MNHNS and CDR2 SASEGT. The CDR3 is CASSAQGRCQPQHF. The CDR3 DNA is TGTGCCAGCAGTGCCCAGGGGAGGTGTCAGCCCCAGCATTTT.

As concerns this clonotype: Here the CDR3 omits its conserved ending phenylalanine or tryptophan, so a read error is the likely source. The chain is built from TRBV28 and TRBJ2-1, with D perhaps matching TRBD2 (7 bases). Looked up from germline, CDR1 is MDHEN and CDR2 is SYDVKM. This CDR3 is built from 15 residues. The CDR3 sequence is CASSLGGGLYKEQFL. The CDR3 DNA follows: TGTGCCAGCAGTTTGGGGGGGGGCCTCTACAAGGAGCAGTTCTTA.

This clonotype was detected once. The chain has TRBV20-1 and TRBJ2-7, with a tentative D call TRBD1 (5 bases). Germline CDR1 reads DFQATT; CDR2 reads SNEGSKA (reference sequence). Trimming removed 2 bases from V and 3 bases from J, with 8 bases in between. This CDR3 spans 12 amino acids. CDR3 protein: CSARKGDYEQYF. The CDR3 region has the DNA TGCAGTGCTAGAAAAGGGGACTACGAGCAGTACTTC.

Comments on this clonotype: A much larger clone lies one base from this, so it may be a read error. CDR3 nucleotide sequence: TGTGCCAGCAGCGACAGCGGCTATCAGCCCCAGTATTTT. Its translation: CASSDSGYQPQYF. The V gene is TRBV6-2 or TRBV6-3, the J gene TRBJ1-5; D is possibly TRBD1 or TRBD2 (5 bases each). The J call may not be correct, given that the DNA end is closer to TRBJ2-3. Germline values: CDR1 MNHEY, CDR2 SVGEGT. The CDR3 totals 13 residues.

The chain employs TRBV29-1 and TRBJ1-1; D is undetermined. Germline-derived CDR1 and CDR2 are SQVTM and ANQGSEA. This CDR3 is 12 amino acids long. Trimming removed 3 bases at V and 8 bases at J, with 13 bases between. CDR3 sequence: CSVEGGYAEAFF. The CDR3 DNA sequence: TGCAGCGTTGAGGGTGGATACGCCGAAGCTTTCTTT.

In the case of this clonotype: Just one base apart from a much larger clone, this may be a read error. The rearrangement uses TRBV20-1 and TRBJ1-2, with D maybe TRBD1 (6 bases). The CDR3 contains 12 residues. Germline V gene lookup returns CDR1 DFQATT and CDR2 SNEGSKA (reference sequence). Trimming cost V 6 bases and J 8 bases, with 16 bases left between them. For the CDR3, the DNA is TGCAGTGCCATGGAAGGGGGGGAGGGCTACACCTTC. Protein product: CSAMEGGEGYTF.